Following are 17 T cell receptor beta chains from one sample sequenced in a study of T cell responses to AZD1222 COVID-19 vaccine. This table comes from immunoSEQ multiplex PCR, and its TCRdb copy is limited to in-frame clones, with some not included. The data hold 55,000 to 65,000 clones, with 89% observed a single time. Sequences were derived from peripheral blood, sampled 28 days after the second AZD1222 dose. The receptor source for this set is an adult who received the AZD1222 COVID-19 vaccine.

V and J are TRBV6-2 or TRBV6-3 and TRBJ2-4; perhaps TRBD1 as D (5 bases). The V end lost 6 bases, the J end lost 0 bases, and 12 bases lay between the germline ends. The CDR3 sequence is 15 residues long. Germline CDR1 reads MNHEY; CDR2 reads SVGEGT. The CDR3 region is CASSYYRLAKNIQYF. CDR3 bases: TGTGCCAGCAGCTATTACAGGTTAGCCAAAAACATTCAGTACTTC.

DNA of the CDR3: TGTGCCAGCAGGAAGGGCAGGGACTACGAGCAGTACTTC. Its translation: CASRKGRDYEQYF. The chain employs TRBV2 and TRBJ2-7, with D possibly matching TRBD1 (5 bases). V was clipped by 6 bases and J by 3 bases, with 12 bases between them. CDR1 is SNHLY and CDR2 is FYNNEI in the germline V gene. The CDR3 length is 13 residues.

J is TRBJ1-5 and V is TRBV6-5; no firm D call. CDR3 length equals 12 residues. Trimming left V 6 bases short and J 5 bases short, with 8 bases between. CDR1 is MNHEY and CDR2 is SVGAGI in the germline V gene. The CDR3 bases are TGTGCCAGCAGCCACCTCCATCAGCCCCAGCATTTT. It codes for CASSHLHQPQHF.

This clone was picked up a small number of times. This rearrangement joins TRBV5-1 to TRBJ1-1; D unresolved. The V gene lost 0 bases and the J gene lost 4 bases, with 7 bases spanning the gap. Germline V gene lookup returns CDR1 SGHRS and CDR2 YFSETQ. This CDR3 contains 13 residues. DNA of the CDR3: TGCGCCAGCAGCTTGGTGGCAGGCACTGAAGCTTTCTTT. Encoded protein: CASSLVAGTEAFF.

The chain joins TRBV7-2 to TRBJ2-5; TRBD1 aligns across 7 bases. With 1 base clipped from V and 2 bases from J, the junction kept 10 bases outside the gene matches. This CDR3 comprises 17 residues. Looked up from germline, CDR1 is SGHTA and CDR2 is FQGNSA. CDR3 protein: CASSLVATGAGQETQYF. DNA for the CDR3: TGTGCCAGCAGCTTAGTAGCCACAGGGGCAGGGCAAGAGACCCAGTACTTC.

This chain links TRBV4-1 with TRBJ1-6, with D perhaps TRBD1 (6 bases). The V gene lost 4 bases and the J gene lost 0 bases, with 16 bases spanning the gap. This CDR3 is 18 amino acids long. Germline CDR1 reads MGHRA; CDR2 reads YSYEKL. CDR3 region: CASSPSAGQSSYNSPLHF. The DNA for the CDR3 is TGCGCCAGCAGCCCTTCGGCCGGACAGAGCTCCTATAATTCACCCCTCCACTTT.

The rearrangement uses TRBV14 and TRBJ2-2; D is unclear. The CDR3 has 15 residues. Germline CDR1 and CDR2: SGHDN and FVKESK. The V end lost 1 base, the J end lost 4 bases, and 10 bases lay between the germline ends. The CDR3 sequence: CASSQVQPGTGELFF. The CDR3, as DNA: TGTGCCAGCAGCCAAGTGCAGCCGGGCACCGGGGAGCTGTTTTTT. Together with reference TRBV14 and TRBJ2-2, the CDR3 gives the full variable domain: EAGVTQFPSHSVIEKGQTVTLRCDPISGHDNLYWYRRVMGKEIKFLLHFVKESKQDESGMPNNRFLAERTGGTYSTLKVQPAELEDSGVYFCASSQVQPGTGELFFGEGSRLTVL.

CDR3 bases: TGTGCCAGCAGCCTAAGCACCGGGGAGCTGTTTTTT. As protein: CASSLSTGELFF. The chain links TRBV9 to TRBJ2-2; D unclear. The CDR3 contains 12 residues. Germline V gives CDR1 SGDLS, CDR2 YYNGEE. V lost 4 bases to trimming and J lost 4 bases, with 5 bases between them.

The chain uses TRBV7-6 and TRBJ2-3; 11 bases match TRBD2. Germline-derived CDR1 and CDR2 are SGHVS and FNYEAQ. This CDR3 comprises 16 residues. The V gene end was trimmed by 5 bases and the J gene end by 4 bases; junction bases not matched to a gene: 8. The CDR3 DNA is TGTGCCAGCAGCACCGTAGCGGGAGGGGTTCCAGATACGCAGTATTTT. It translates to CASSTVAGGVPDTQYF. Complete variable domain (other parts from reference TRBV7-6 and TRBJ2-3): GAGVSQSPRYKVTKRGQDVALRCDPISGHVSLYWYRQALGQGPEFLTYFNYEAQQDKSGLPNDRFSAERPEGSISTLTIQRTEQRDSAMYRCASSTVAGGVPDTQYFGPGTRLTVL.

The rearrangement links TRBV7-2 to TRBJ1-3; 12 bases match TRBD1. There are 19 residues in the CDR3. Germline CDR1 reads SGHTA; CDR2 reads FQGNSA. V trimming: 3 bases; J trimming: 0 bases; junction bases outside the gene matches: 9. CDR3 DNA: TGTGCCAGCAGCTTGACCGGGACAGGGGGCTCCGTCTCTGGAAACACCATATATTTT. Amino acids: CASSLTGTGGSVSGNTIYF.

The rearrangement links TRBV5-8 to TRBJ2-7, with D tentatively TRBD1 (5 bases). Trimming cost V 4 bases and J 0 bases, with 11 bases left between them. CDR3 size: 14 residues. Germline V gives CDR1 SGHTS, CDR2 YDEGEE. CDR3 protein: CASSQQGASYEQYF. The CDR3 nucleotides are TGTGCCAGCAGCCAGCAAGGGGCCTCCTACGAGCAGTACTTC. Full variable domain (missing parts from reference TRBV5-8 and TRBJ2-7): EAGVTQSPTHLIKTRGQQATLRCSPISGHTSVYWYQQALGLGLQFLLWYDEGEERNRGNFPPRFSGRQFPNYSSELNVNALELEDSALYLCASSQQGASYEQYFGPGTRLTVT.

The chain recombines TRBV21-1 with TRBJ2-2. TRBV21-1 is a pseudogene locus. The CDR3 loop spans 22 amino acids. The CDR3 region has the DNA TGTGCCAGCAGCAAGATTAATCTCGAGGGGGGACACCAACCCCCCAACACCGGGGAGCTGTTTTTT. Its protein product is CASSKINLEGGHQPPNTGELFF.

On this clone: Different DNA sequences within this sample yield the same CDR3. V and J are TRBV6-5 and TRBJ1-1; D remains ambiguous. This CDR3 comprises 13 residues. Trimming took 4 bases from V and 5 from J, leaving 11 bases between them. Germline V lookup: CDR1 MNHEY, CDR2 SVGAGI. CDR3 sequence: CASSLQGGTEAFF. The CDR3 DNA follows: TGTGCCAGCAGTTTGCAAGGAGGGACTGAAGCTTTCTTT.

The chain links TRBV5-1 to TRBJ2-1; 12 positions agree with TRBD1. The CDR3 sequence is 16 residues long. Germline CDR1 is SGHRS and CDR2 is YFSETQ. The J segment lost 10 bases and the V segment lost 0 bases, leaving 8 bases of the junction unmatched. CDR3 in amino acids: CASSLVPGQGAGEQFF. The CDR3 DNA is TGCGCCAGCAGCTTGGTTCCGGGACAGGGGGCGGGGGAGCAGTTCTTC.

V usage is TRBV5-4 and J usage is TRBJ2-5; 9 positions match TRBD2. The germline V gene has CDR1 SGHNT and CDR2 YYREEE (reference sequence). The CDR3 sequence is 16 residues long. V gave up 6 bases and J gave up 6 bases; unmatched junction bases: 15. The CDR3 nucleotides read TGTGCCAGCACTCGTCCCGGCGGGAGGGCCGGCAAGACCCAGTACTTC. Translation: CASTRPGGRAGKTQYF.

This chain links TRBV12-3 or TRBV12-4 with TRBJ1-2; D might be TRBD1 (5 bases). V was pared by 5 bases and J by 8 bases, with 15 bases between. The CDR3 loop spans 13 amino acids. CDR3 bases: TGTGCCAGCAGTCCTGTCCGGGGACGAGGCTACACCTTC. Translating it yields CASSPVRGRGYTF.

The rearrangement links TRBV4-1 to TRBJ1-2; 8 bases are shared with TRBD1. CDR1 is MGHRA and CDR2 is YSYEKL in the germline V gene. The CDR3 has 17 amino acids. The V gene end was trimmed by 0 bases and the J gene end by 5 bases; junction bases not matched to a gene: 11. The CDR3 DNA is TGCGCCAGCAGCCAAGATATGCAGGGGGCAAATCGTTATGGCTACACCTTC. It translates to CASSQDMQGANRYGYTF.